Detailed here is one T cell receptor (beta chain). Via MiXCR, TCRdb re-called the RACE reads, giving one row per CDR3 protein. The data contain approximately 90,000 distinct CDR3 sequences, about 8.6% of them singletons. This record belongs to a study of human T cells and chemical hapten exposure. Specified time point: healthy volunteer bleed at 2 weeks. The authors' total RNA extraction used unfractionated whole blood. Sequences were obtained from whole blood. This clonotype was obtained from a female donor in good health. Some clones in this sample may be carry-over from other donors' samples.

The CDR3 DNA sequence: TGTGCCAGCACTAGGATATTCGGAGCAGATACGCAGTATTTT. Translated, it gives CASTRIFGADTQYF. V usage is TRBV2 and J usage is TRBJ2-3; D is unclear. CDR1 and CDR2 (germline): SNHLY, FYNNEI. The V and J ends lost 7 bases and 4 bases respectively, with 15 bases between them. CDR3 length: 14 amino acids.